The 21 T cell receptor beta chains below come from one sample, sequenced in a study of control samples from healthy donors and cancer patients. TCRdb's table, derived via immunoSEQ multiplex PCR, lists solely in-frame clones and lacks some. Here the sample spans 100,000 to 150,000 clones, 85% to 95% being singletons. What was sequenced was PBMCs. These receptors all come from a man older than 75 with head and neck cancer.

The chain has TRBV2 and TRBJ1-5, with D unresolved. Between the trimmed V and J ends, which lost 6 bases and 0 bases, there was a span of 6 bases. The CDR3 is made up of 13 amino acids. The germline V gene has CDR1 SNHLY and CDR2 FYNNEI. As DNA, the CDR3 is TGTGCCAGCAGATCGGATAGCAATCAGCCCCAGCATTTT. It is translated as CASRSDSNQPQHF.

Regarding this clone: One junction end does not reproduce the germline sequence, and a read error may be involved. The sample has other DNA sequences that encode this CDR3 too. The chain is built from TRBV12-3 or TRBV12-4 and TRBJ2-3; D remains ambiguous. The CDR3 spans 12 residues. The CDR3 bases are TGTGCCAGCAGCTTAGTCCCAGATACGCAGTATTTT. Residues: CASSLVPDTQYF.

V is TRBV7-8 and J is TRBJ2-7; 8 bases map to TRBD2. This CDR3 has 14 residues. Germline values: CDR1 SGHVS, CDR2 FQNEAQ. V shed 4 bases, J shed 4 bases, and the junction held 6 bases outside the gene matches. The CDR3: CASSSRSGRYEQYF. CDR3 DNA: TGTGCCAGCAGCTCCCGGAGCGGGAGATACGAGCAGTACTTC.

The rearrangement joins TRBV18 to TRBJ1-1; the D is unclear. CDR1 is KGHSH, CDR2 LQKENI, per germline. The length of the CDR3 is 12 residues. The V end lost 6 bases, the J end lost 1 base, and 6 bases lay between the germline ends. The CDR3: CASSTQNTEAFF. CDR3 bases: TGTGCCAGCTCTACACAGAACACTGAAGCTTTCTTT.

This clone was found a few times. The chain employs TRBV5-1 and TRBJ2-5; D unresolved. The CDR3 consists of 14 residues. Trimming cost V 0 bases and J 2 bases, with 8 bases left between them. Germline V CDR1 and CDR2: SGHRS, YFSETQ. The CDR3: CASSLVQPQETQYF. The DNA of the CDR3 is TGCGCCAGCAGCTTGGTGCAGCCTCAAGAGACCCAGTACTTC.

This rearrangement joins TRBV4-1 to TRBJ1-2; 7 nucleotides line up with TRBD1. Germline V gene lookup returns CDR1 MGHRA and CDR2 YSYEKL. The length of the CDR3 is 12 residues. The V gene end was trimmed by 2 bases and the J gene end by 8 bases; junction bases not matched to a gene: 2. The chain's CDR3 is CASSQTGAGYTF. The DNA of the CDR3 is TGCGCCAGCAGCCAAACAGGGGCCGGCTACACCTTC.

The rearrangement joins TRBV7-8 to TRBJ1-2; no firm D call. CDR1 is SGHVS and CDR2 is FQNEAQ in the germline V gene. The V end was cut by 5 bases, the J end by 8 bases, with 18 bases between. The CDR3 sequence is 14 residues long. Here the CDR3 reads CASSDLLPEGGYTF. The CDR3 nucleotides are TGTGCCAGCAGCGACCTTCTTCCGGAGGGCGGCTACACCTTC.

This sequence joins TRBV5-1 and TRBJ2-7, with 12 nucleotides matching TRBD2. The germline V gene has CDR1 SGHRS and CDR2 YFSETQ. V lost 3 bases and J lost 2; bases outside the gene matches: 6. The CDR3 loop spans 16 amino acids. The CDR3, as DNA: TGCGCCAGCAGCTCCGGGACTAGCGGGCTAACCTACGAGCAGTACTTC. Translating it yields CASSSGTSGLTYEQYF. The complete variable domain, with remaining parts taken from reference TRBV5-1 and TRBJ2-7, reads KAGVTQTPRYLIKTRGQQVTLSCSPISGHRSVSWYQQTPGQGLQFLFEYFSETQRNKGNFPGRFSGRQFSNSRSEMNVSTLELGDSALYLCASSSGTSGLTYEQYFGPGTRLTVT.

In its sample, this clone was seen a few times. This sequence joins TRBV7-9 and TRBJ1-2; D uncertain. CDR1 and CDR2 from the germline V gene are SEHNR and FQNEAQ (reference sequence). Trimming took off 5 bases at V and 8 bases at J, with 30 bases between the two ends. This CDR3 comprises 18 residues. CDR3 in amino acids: CASSPVPAPGDQIWGYTF. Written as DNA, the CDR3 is TGTGCCAGCAGCCCGGTCCCTGCTCCCGGTGACCAAATCTGGGGCTACACCTTC. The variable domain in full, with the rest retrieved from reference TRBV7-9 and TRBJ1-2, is DTGVSQNPRHKITKRGQNVTFRCDPISEHNRLYWYRQTLGQGPEFLTYFQNEAQLEKSRLLSDRFSAERPKGSFSTLEIQRTEQGDSAMYLCASSPVPAPGDQIWGYTFGSGTRLTVV.

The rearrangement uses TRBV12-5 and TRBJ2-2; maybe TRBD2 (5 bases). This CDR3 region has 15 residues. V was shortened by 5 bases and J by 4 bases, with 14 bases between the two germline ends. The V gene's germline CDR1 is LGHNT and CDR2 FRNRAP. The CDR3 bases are TGTGCTAGTGGTACCCGCGCGAGCGGCACCGGGGAGCTGTTTTTT. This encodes CASGTRASGTGELFF.

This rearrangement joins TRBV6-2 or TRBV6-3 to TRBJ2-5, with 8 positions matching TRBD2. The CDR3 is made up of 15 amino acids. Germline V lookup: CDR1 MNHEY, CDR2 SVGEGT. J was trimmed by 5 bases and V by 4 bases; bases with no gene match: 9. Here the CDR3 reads CASSSAGRASETQYF. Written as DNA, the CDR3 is TGTGCCAGCAGTTCAGCCGGGAGGGCCTCGGAGACCCAGTACTTC.

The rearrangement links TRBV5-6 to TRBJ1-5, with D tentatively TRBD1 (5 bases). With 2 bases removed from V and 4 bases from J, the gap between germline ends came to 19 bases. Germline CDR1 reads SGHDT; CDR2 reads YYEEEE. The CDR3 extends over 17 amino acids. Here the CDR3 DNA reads TGTGCCAGCAGCTTCTCCGGGGCCCGGGGGGAGAATCAGCCCCAGCATTTT. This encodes CASSFSGARGENQPQHF.

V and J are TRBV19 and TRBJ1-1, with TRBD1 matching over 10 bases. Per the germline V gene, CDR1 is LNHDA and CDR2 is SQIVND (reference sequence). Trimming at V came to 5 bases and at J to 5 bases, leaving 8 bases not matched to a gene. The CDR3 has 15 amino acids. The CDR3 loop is CASSPRDRGGTEAFF. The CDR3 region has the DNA TGTGCCAGTAGTCCCCGGGACAGGGGAGGAACTGAAGCTTTCTTT.

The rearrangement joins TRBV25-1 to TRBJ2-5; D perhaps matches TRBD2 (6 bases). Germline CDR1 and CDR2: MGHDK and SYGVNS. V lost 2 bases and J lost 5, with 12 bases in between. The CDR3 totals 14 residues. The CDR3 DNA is TGTGCCAGCAGTGAAGAATGGGACTCTGAGACCCAGTACTTC. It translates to CASSEEWDSETQYF.

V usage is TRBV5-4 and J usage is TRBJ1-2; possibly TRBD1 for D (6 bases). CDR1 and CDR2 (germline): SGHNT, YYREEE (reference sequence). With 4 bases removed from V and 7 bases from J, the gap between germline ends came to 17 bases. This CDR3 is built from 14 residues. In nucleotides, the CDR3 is TGTGCCAGCAGCCCTGTGGGAGGGGGAGGTGGCTACACCTTC. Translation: CASSPVGGGGGYTF.

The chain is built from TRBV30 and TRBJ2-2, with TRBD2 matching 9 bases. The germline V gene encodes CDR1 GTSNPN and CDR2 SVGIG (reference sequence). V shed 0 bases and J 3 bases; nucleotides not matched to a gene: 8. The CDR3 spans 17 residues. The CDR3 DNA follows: TGTGCCTGGAGTGTACGAGCGGGGGGCGTTCACACCGGGGAGCTGTTTTTT. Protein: CAWSVRAGGVHTGELFF.

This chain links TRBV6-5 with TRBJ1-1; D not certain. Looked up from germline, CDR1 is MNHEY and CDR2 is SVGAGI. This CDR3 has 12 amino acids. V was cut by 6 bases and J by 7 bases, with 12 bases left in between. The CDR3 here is CASSLGPHEAFF. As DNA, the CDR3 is TGTGCCAGCAGCCTCGGACCCCATGAAGCTTTCTTT.

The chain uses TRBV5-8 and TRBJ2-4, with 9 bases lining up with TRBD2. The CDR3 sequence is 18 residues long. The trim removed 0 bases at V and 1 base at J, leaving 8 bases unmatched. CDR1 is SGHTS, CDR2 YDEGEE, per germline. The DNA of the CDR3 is TGTGCCAGCAGCTTGGAAAGCGGGAGGCTCGGGGCCAAAAACATTCAGTACTTC. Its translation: CASSLESGRLGAKNIQYF. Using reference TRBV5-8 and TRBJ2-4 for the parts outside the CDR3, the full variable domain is EAGVTQSPTHLIKTRGQQATLRCSPISGHTSVYWYQQALGLGLQFLLWYDEGEERNRGNFPPRFSGRQFPNYSSELNVNALELEDSALYLCASSLESGRLGAKNIQYFGAGTRLSVL.

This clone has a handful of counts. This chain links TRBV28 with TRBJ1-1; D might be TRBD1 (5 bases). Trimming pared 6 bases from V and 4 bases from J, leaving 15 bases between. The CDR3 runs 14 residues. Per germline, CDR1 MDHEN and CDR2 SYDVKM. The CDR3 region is CASSPGHGLTEAFF. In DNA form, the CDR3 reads TGTGCCAGCAGCCCCGGACACGGCCTCACTGAAGCTTTCTTT.

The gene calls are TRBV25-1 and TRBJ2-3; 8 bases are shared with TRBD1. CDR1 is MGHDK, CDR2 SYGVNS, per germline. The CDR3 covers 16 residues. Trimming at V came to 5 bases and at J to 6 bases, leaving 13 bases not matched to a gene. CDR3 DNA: TGTGCCAGCAGTCAACCCCAAGGGCAGGGGGCGGATACGCAGTATTTT. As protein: CASSQPQGQGADTQYF.

CDR3 nucleotide sequence: TGTGCCACCAGCAGAGCCCTGACAGGCACTGAAGCTTTCTTT. The encoded protein is CATSRALTGTEAFF. This chain joins TRBV15 and TRBJ1-1; tentatively, D is TRBD1 (6 bases). Germline V gene lookup returns CDR1 LNHNV and CDR2 YYDKDF (reference sequence). CDR3 length equals 14 residues. Trimming took off 1 base at V and 4 bases at J, with 10 bases between the two ends.